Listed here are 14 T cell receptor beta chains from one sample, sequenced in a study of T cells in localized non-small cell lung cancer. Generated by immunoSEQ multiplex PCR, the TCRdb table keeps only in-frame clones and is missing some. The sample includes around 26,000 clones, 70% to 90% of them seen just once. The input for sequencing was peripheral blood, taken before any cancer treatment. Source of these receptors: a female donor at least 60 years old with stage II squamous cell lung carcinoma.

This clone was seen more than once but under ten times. This CDR3 is CASSSRAGSGNTIYF. The CDR3 DNA sequence: TGTGCCAGCAGCTCAAGAGCAGGGAGCGGAAACACCATATATTTT. This chain links TRBV7-2 with TRBJ1-3; TRBD1 is a possible D gene (5 bases). Deletions cut 4 bases from V and 4 bases from J, with 14 bases between. This CDR3 has 15 amino acids. The germline CDR1 and CDR2 sequences are SGHTA and FQGNSA.

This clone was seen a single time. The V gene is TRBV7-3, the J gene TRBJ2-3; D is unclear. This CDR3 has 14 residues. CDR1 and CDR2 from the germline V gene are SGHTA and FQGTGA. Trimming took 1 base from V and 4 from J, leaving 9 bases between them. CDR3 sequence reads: CASSLNAHPDTQYF. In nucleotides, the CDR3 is TGTGCCAGCAGCTTAAACGCTCACCCAGATACGCAGTATTTT.

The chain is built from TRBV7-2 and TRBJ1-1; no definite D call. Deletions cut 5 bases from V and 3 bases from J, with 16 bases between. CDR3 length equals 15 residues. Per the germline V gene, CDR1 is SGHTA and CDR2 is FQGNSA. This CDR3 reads CASSQSRAGDTEAFF. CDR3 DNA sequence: TGTGCCAGCAGCCAGTCAAGGGCAGGCGACACTGAAGCTTTCTTT.

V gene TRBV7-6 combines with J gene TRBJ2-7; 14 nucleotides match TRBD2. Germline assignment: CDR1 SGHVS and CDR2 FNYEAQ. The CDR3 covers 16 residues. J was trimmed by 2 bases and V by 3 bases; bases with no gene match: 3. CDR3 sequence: CASSLGLAGEPYEQYF. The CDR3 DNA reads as TGTGCCAGCAGCTTGGGACTAGCGGGAGAACCCTACGAGCAGTACTTC. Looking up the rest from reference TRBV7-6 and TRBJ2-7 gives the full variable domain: GAGVSQSPRYKVTKRGQDVALRCDPISGHVSLYWYRQALGQGPEFLTYFNYEAQQDKSGLPNDRFSAERPEGSISTLTIQRTEQRDSAMYRCASSLGLAGEPYEQYFGPGTRLTVT.

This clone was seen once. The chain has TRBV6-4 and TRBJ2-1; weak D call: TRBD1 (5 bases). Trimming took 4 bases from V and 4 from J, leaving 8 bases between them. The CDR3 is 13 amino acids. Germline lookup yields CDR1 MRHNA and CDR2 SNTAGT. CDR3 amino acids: CASSAPGYNEQFF. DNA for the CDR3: TGTGCCAGCAGTGCTCCAGGGTACAATGAGCAGTTCTTC.

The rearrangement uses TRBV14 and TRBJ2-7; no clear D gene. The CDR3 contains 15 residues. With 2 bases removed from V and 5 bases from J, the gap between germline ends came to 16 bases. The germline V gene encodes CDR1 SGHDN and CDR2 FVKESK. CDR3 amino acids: CASSQRGLSLNEQYF. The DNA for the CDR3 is TGTGCCAGCAGCCAACGTGGGCTAAGCCTAAACGAGCAGTACTTC.

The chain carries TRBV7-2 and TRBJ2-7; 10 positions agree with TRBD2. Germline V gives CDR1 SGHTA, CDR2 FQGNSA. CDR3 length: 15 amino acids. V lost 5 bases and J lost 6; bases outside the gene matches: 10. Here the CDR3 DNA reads TGTGCCAGCAGCCCCGACCCTAGCGGGGGCGGCGAGCAGTACTTC. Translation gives CASSPDPSGGGEQYF.

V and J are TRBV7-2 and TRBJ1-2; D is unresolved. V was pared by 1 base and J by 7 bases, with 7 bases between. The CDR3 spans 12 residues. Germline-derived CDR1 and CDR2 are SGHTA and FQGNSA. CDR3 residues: CASSLETSGYTF. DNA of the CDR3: TGTGCCAGCAGCTTAGAGACGAGTGGCTACACCTTC.

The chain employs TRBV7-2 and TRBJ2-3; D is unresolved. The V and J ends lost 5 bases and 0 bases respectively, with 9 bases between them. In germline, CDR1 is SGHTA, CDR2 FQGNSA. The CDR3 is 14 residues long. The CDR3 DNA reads TGTGCCAGCAGCGTCGGGCATAGCACAGATACGCAGTATTTT. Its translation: CASSVGHSTDTQYF.

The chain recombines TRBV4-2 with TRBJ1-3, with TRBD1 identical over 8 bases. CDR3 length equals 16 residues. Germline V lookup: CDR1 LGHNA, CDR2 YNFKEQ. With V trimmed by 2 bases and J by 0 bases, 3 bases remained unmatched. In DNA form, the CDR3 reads TGTGCCAGCAGCCAACGACAGGGGATCTCTGGAAACACCATATATTTT. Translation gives CASSQRQGISGNTIYF.

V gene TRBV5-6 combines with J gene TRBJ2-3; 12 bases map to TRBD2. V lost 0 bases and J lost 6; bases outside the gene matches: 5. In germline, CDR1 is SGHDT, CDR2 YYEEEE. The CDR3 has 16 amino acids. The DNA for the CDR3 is TGTGCCAGCAGCTTGGGACTAGCGGGAGAGTTGGATACGCAGTATTTT. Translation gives CASSLGLAGELDTQYF.

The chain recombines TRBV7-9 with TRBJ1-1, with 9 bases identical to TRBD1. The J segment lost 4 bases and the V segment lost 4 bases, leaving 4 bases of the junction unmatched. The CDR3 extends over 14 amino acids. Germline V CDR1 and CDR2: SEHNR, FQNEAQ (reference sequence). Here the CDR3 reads CASSSDRGGTEAFF. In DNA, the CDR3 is TGTGCCAGCAGCTCGGACAGGGGAGGCACTGAAGCTTTCTTT.

CDR3 amino acids: CASSRIGGYNQPQHF. The CDR3 DNA follows: TGTGCCAGCAGCCGCATCGGGGGCTATAATCAGCCCCAGCATTTT. This chain links TRBV28 with TRBJ1-5; tentatively, D is TRBD1 (6 bases). Germline CDR1 and CDR2: MDHEN and SYDVKM. V dropped 6 bases and J dropped 4 bases, with 16 bases sitting between them. This CDR3 contains 15 residues.

Written as DNA, the CDR3 is TGTGCCTGGAGTGCCGGGGACCCCGGGGGCACTGAAGCTTTCTTT. Translation gives CAWSAGDPGGTEAFF. This chain uses TRBV30 with TRBJ1-1, with D tentatively TRBD1 (5 bases). This CDR3 is built from 15 residues. The ends were cut back, 1 base at V and 4 bases at J, with 16 bases in the middle. Germline loops: CDR1 GTSNPN, CDR2 SVGIG (reference sequence).